The 25 T cell receptor beta chains below all came from one sample that was sequenced in a study of STAT5B mutations in CD4+ large granular lymphocyte leukemia. Repertoires were generated with immunoSEQ multiplex PCR, while TCRdb's copy carries only in-frame clones and drops some. In the table there are roughly 46,000 clones, about 80% of which are singletons. Sequencing used CD4+ T cells from blood buffy coats. These receptors all stem from a human donor in good health.

This clone was counted a few times. This sequence joins TRBV30 and TRBJ1-5, with D unresolved. This CDR3 comprises 12 residues. Germline CDR1 GTSNPN, CDR2 SVGIG (reference sequence). V was clipped by 2 bases and J by 0 bases, with 2 bases between them. CDR3 loop: CAWSSSNQPQHF. The CDR3 DNA sequence: TGTGCCTGGAGTTCTAGCAATCAGCCCCAGCATTTT.

J is TRBJ1-5 and V is TRBV5-1, with TRBD1 matching over 7 bases. This CDR3 has 14 residues. The V gene's germline CDR1 is SGHRS and CDR2 YFSETQ. V was pared by 2 bases and J by 2 bases, with 1 base of the junction left unmatched. The chain's CDR3 is CASSFGTGNQPQHF. CDR3 sequence (DNA): TGCGCCAGCAGCTTCGGGACAGGCAATCAGCCCCAGCATTTT.

The chain recombines TRBV5-7 with TRBJ2-7, with a tentative D call TRBD1 (6 bases). TRBV5-7 carries the ORF label, with uncertain function. This CDR3 spans 15 amino acids. V lost 6 bases and J 2 bases, leaving 18 bases between the germline ends. The CDR3 nucleotides are TGTGCCAGCATCCCGGCCGGGACACCAACCTACGAGCAGTACTTC. Its translation: CASIPAGTPTYEQYF.

The gene calls are TRBV29-1 and TRBJ1-6, with D unclear. With 8 bases removed from V and 0 bases from J, the gap between germline ends came to 14 bases. Germline CDR1 is SQVTM and CDR2 is ANQGSEA. This CDR3 is 15 amino acids long. As DNA, the CDR3 is TGCAGCATACGGACCGCTAGCTCCTATAATTCACCCCTCCACTTT. The encoded protein is CSIRTASSYNSPLHF.

The gene calls are TRBV28 and TRBJ2-4; D is ambiguous. Germline CDR1 and CDR2: MDHEN and SYDVKM. CDR3 length: 17 residues. The V and J ends lost 2 bases and 2 bases respectively, with 16 bases between them. CDR3: CASSLTALVLTKNIQYF. The CDR3, as DNA: TGTGCCAGCAGTTTAACGGCCTTGGTTTTAACCAAAAACATTCAGTACTTC.

This clone was seen just once. J is TRBJ1-5 and V is TRBV19, with 7 bases fitting TRBD1. The CDR3 is made up of 14 amino acids. V was clipped by 7 bases and J by 5 bases; unmatched bases: 8. CDR1 is LNHDA and CDR2 is SQIVND in the germline V gene (reference sequence). CDR3 DNA: TGTGCCAGTACCACAGGGGTGCGAGATCAGCCCCAGCATTTT. Translation gives CASTTGVRDQPQHF.

This rearrangement joins TRBV5-1 to TRBJ2-3; D gene uncertain. The V end was cut by 2 bases, the J end by 2 bases, with 6 bases between. From germline, CDR1 is SGHRS and CDR2 YFSETQ. The CDR3 consists of 13 residues. CDR3 loop: CASSFQTTDTQYF. CDR3 DNA sequence: TGCGCCAGCAGCTTCCAGACCACAGATACGCAGTATTTT. The complete variable domain, with remaining parts taken from reference TRBV5-1 and TRBJ2-3, reads KAGVTQTPRYLIKTRGQQVTLSCSPISGHRSVSWYQQTPGQGLQFLFEYFSETQRNKGNFPGRFSGRQFSNSRSEMNVSTLELGDSALYLCASSFQTTDTQYFGPGTRLTVL.

This sequence joins TRBV6-5 and TRBJ2-2; D is unresolved. Germline lookup yields CDR1 MNHEY and CDR2 SVGAGI. The CDR3 consists of 15 residues. V gave up 0 bases and J gave up 4 bases, with 9 bases separating them. CDR3 DNA: TGTGCCAGCAGTTACTCGAGGTCGACCACCGGGGAGCTGTTTTTT. Protein: CASSYSRSTTGELFF.

The V call is TRBV12-2, the J call TRBJ1-4. TRBV12-2 is described as a pseudogene. The CDR3 extends over 18 amino acids. CDR3 protein: CASRLAERDRTYNEKLFF. The CDR3 region has the DNA TGTGCAAGTCGCTTAGCGGAGCGGGACAGAACCTATAATGAAAAACTGTTTTTT.

The chain uses TRBV11-3 and TRBJ2-7; no clear D. Germline V gene lookup returns CDR1 SGHNT and CDR2 YENEEA. This CDR3 is built from 15 residues. The V gene lost 3 bases and the J gene lost 0 bases, with 12 bases spanning the gap. The CDR3 is CASSLFPPSSYEQYF. CDR3 in DNA: TGTGCCAGCAGCTTGTTCCCCCCAAGCTCCTACGAGCAGTACTTC.

V and J are TRBV5-1 and TRBJ1-3, with no clear D. The germline V gene encodes CDR1 SGHRS and CDR2 YFSETQ. V lost 3 bases and J lost 0, with 4 bases in between. The CDR3 has 13 amino acids. The DNA for the CDR3 is TGCGCCAGCAGCTGGAGCTCTGGAAACACCATATATTTT. It is translated as CASSWSSGNTIYF.

This clone has more than one count but fewer than ten. The rearrangement uses TRBV19 and TRBJ2-7, with TRBD1 as a possible D gene (5 bases). Germline CDR1 reads LNHDA; CDR2 reads SQIVND (reference sequence). This CDR3 spans 13 amino acids. Between the trimmed V and J ends, which lost 3 bases and 4 bases, there was a span of 10 bases. The CDR3 region is CASSMAGRYEQYF. CDR3 bases: TGTGCCAGTAGTATGGCAGGGCGTTACGAGCAGTACTTC.

The rearrangement uses TRBV30 and TRBJ1-2, with a possible D match to TRBD1 (5 bases). CDR3 length: 14 residues. Germline CDR1 GTSNPN, CDR2 SVGIG (reference sequence). V shed 1 base and J shed 2 bases, with 11 bases lying between them. CDR3 DNA sequence: TGTGCCTGGAGTGGAGGCAGGGAGAACTATGGCTACACCTTC. It specifies CAWSGGRENYGYTF.

This sequence joins TRBV7-2 and TRBJ2-1; D remains unclear. V dropped 5 bases and J dropped 7 bases, with 15 bases sitting between them. The CDR3 runs to 14 residues. Looked up from germline, CDR1 is SGHTA and CDR2 is FQGNSA. In DNA form, the CDR3 reads TGTGCCAGCAGCCAGAGGAACACTTGGAATGAGCAGTTCTTC. Translation: CASSQRNTWNEQFF.

This chain links TRBV7-2 with TRBJ1-6; D call uncertain. Between the trimmed V and J ends, which lost 0 bases and 6 bases, there was a span of 12 bases. CDR1 and CDR2 from the germline V gene are SGHTA and FQGNSA. This CDR3 has 16 amino acids. For the CDR3, the DNA is TGTGCCAGCAGCTTAGCTGGACGCCAAGTTAATTCACCCCTCCACTTT. This translates into CASSLAGRQVNSPLHF.

The chain uses TRBV2 and TRBJ1-4, with a possible D match to TRBD1 (5 bases). The V gene lost 7 bases and the J gene lost 8 bases, with 23 bases spanning the gap. Germline V CDR1 and CDR2: SNHLY, FYNNEI. This CDR3 region has 16 residues. In DNA form, the CDR3 reads TGTGCCAGCACCACATCTCGGGGGAGGATAGGGGAAAAACTGTTTTTT. Its protein is CASTTSRGRIGEKLFF.

The chain has TRBV7-3 and TRBJ1-2; D gene unclear. V was cut by 5 bases and J by 7 bases, with 14 bases left in between. This CDR3 is built from 13 residues. Germline CDR1 reads SGHTA; CDR2 reads FQGTGA. This chain's CDR3 is CASSLVDGGGYTF. The CDR3 coding sequence is TGTGCCAGCAGCCTAGTCGACGGCGGTGGCTACACCTTC.

The rearrangement uses TRBV5-1 and TRBJ2-3; 7 bases line up with TRBD1. CDR1 and CDR2 from the germline V gene are SGHRS and YFSETQ. The V and J ends lost 4 bases and 3 bases, in that order; junction bases with no gene match: 5. CDR3 length equals 14 residues. CDR3 nucleotides: TGCGCCAGCAGCCTCGGACAGGTAACAGATACGCAGTATTTT. It codes for CASSLGQVTDTQYF.

The J gene is TRBJ2-2, the V gene TRBV2, with TRBD1 as a possible D gene (5 bases). Trimming stripped 4 bases from V and 6 bases from J, with 9 bases between. The CDR3 is 13 amino acids. Germline V gives CDR1 SNHLY, CDR2 FYNNEI. The CDR3 spells CASSAGIPGELFF. The DNA of the CDR3 is TGTGCCAGCAGTGCAGGGATCCCCGGGGAGCTGTTTTTT.

V gene TRBV11-3 combines with J gene TRBJ2-3; TRBD1 is a possible D gene (6 bases). The V gene's germline CDR1 is SGHNT and CDR2 YENEEA. This CDR3 is 17 amino acids long. V was clipped by 2 bases and J by 0 bases, with 15 bases between them. This chain's CDR3 is CASSLPQTGLSTDTQYF. The CDR3 nucleotides read TGTGCCAGCAGCTTACCCCAGACAGGTCTCAGCACAGATACGCAGTATTTT.

The chain employs TRBV12-5 and TRBJ2-5; the match to TRBD1 covers 8 bases. The CDR3 sequence is 14 residues long. The germline gives CDR1 LGHNT, CDR2 FRNRAP. Trimming took 4 bases from V and 4 from J; bases not matched to a gene: 5. CDR3 protein: CASGYGQGRETQYF. Written as DNA, the CDR3 is TGTGCTAGTGGTTACGGACAGGGTAGAGAGACCCAGTACTTC.

The chain joins TRBV19 to TRBJ2-1; no firm D call. The V and J ends lost 0 bases and 2 bases respectively, with 11 bases between them. The CDR3 extends over 16 amino acids. The germline CDR1 and CDR2 sequences are LNHDA and SQIVND (reference sequence). The CDR3 region has the DNA TGTGCCAGTAGTATAGACCCGGGTTTTACCTACAATGAGCAGTTCTTC. This gives the protein CASSIDPGFTYNEQFF.

This rearrangement joins TRBV19 to TRBJ1-3; the D is unclear. The CDR3 spans 14 residues. The germline V gene encodes CDR1 LNHDA and CDR2 SQIVND (reference sequence). V dropped 5 bases and J dropped 0 bases, with 8 bases sitting between them. CDR3 bases: TGTGCCAGTAGTGACATCGCCTCTGGAAACACCATATATTTT. Translation: CASSDIASGNTIYF. The variable domain in full, with the rest retrieved from reference TRBV19 and TRBJ1-3, is DGGITQSPKYLFRKEGQNVTLSCEQNLNHDAMYWYRQDPGQGLRLIYYSQIVNDFQKGDIAEGYSVSREKKESFPLTVTSAQKNPTAFYLCASSDIASGNTIYFGEGSWLTVV.

The gene calls are TRBV4-1 and TRBJ1-2; maybe TRBD1 (6 bases). Germline V gene data show CDR1 as MGHRA and CDR2 as YSYEKL. The CDR3 loop spans 14 amino acids. V shed 2 bases and J shed 4 bases, with 11 bases lying between them. The CDR3 loop reads CASSQPTGGYGYTF. The CDR3 region has the DNA TGCGCCAGCAGCCAACCGACAGGCGGCTATGGCTACACCTTC.

This chain links TRBV12-5 with TRBJ2-7; D may be TRBD1 (6 bases). The CDR3 is made up of 12 amino acids. With 6 bases removed from V and 7 bases from J, the gap between germline ends came to 13 bases. Per the germline V gene, CDR1 is LGHNT and CDR2 is FRNRAP. CDR3 sequence: CASGKDRWEQYF. The CDR3 DNA is TGTGCTAGTGGGAAGGACAGATGGGAGCAGTACTTC. The full variable domain, in which reference TRBV12-5 and TRBJ2-7 provide the parts outside the CDR3, is DARVTQTPRHKVTEMGQEVTMRCQPILGHNTVFWYRQTMMQGLELLAYFRNRAPLDDSGMPKDRFSAEMPDATLATLKIQPSEPRDSAVYFCASGKDRWEQYFGPGTRLTVT.